This T cell receptor (beta chain) originates from a study of blood T cell repertoires in COVID-19. Across the study: Researchers got acute and convalescent COVID-19 samples from the United States, Italy and Spain. PBMCs, B-cell-depleted T cells, or T cells provided the cDNA or gDNA that made up the material.

As processed by the authors: Estimated nucleated cell counts came from reference gene primer amplification. Some clones are missing from TCRdb's copy, which holds only in-frame ones; the method was immunoSEQ multiplex PCR. For V, J and clone size, that table is used; D and trimming come from the DNA. The table has over 85,000 clones, about 80% seen once. The CDR3 contains 12 residues. Germline CDR1 is MNHEY and CDR2 is SMNVEV (reference sequence). V was cut by 5 bases and J by 6 bases, with 9 bases left in between. The specimen was peripheral blood. The TCR comes from a man between 65 and 79 years old with acute or convalescent COVID-19. V and J are TRBV27 and TRBJ2-3; D is uncertain. The CDR3 nucleotides read TGTGCCAGCAGTATAGCTTCGGATACGCAGTATTTT. Translating gives CASSIASDTQYF.